Shown below are 25 T cell receptor beta chains from a single sample sequenced in a study of shared clonotypes between healthy human individuals. Repertoires were generated with immunoSEQ multiplex PCR, while TCRdb's copy carries only in-frame clones and drops some. The sample records about 2 million clones, roughly 95% being singletons. Sequencing was carried out using naive CD4+ T cells sorted from blood. The subset was: CD45RA+ positively selected. The receptors were gathered from a man aged 18 to 30 in good health.

The rearrangement uses TRBV28 and TRBJ2-5; TRBD2 might be the D (6 bases). This CDR3 contains 10 residues. Germline loops: CDR1 MDHEN, CDR2 SYDVKM. Trimming cost V 10 bases and J 6 bases, with 9 bases left between them. CDR3 in DNA: TGTGCCACCGGAGGGAAGACCCAGTACTTC. Its protein is CATGGKTQYF. The entire variable domain, with the rest obtained from reference TRBV28 and TRBJ2-5, is as follows: DVKVTQSSRYLVKRTGEKVFLECVQDMDHENMFWYRQDPGLGLRLIYFSYDVKMKEKGDIPEGYSVSREKKERFSLILESASTNQTSMYLCATGGKTQYFGPGTRLLVL.

This chain joins TRBV5-6 and TRBJ2-3; TRBD1 aligns across 7 bases. This CDR3 is built from 16 residues. J was trimmed by 3 bases and V by 4 bases; bases with no gene match: 11. In germline, CDR1 is SGHDT, CDR2 YYEEEE. The CDR3 reads CASSQQAGGKTDTQYF. CDR3 nucleotides: TGTGCCAGCAGCCAACAGGCAGGGGGAAAGACAGATACGCAGTATTTT.

The chain has TRBV5-4 and TRBJ2-5; 8 bases align to TRBD2. After removal of 3 bases from V and 4 bases from J, the junction contained 5 bases not matched to a gene. The CDR3 covers 14 residues. Germline V gene lookup returns CDR1 SGHNT and CDR2 YYREEE (reference sequence). This CDR3 reads CASSWPGRGETQYF. The DNA of the CDR3 is TGTGCCAGCAGCTGGCCCGGGAGGGGAGAGACCCAGTACTTC.

J is TRBJ1-5 and V is TRBV11-2; tentatively, D is TRBD1 (5 bases). CDR3 size: 17 residues. Germline V gene sequence: CDR1 SGHAT, CDR2 FQNNGV. V was trimmed by 6 bases and J by 0 bases, leaving 18 bases between them. The CDR3 here is CASSPGWGVYSNQPQHF. In DNA, the CDR3 is TGTGCCAGCAGTCCAGGGTGGGGGGTATATAGCAATCAGCCCCAGCATTTT.

The J gene is TRBJ1-2, the V gene TRBV6-6; tentatively, D is TRBD1 (6 bases). Looked up from germline, CDR1 is MNHNY and CDR2 is SVGAGI (reference sequence). The CDR3 extends over 13 amino acids. The V gene lost 5 bases and the J gene lost 4 bases, with 11 bases spanning the gap. The CDR3 reads CASSRQAGYGYTF. In DNA form, the CDR3 reads TGTGCCAGCAGTCGACAGGCTGGCTATGGCTACACCTTC.

The gene calls are TRBV10-3 and TRBJ2-6; TRBD1 aligns across 11 bases. Germline trimming cut 3 bases from V and 4 bases from J; bases unmatched to any gene: 5. This CDR3 is 17 amino acids long. Germline V lookup: CDR1 ENHRY, CDR2 SYGVKD. Here the CDR3 DNA reads TGTGCCATCAGTGACCGGACAGGGGGCACCGGGGCCAACGTCCTGACTTTC. It encodes CAISDRTGGTGANVLTF.

The CDR3 sequence is CASRRGAGYEQYF. The CDR3 region has the DNA TGTGCCAGCCGACGTGGGGCTGGCTACGAGCAGTACTTC. V usage is TRBV7-2 and J usage is TRBJ2-7; perhaps TRBD1 as D (5 bases). The germline V gene has CDR1 SGHTA and CDR2 FQGNSA. Between the trimmed V and J ends, which lost 8 bases and 3 bases, there was a span of 14 bases. CDR3 length: 13 residues.

This clone has a single count. V usage is TRBV9 and J usage is TRBJ1-3; D not certain. Germline values: CDR1 SGDLS, CDR2 YYNGEE. The CDR3 consists of 15 residues. Trimming stripped 0 bases from V and 2 bases from J, with 9 bases between. The CDR3: CASSVAGSTGNTIYF. CDR3 bases: TGTGCCAGCAGCGTAGCGGGGTCCACTGGAAACACCATATATTTT.

The rearrangement uses TRBV30 and TRBJ2-7, with a possible D match to TRBD2 (5 bases). Trimming stripped 2 bases from V and 2 bases from J, with 10 bases between. The CDR3 totals 13 residues. Germline V gene lookup returns CDR1 GTSNPN and CDR2 SVGIG (reference sequence). CDR3 sequence: CAWSSEVTYEQYF. Written as DNA, the CDR3 is TGTGCCTGGAGTTCGGAGGTTACCTACGAGCAGTACTTC.

This clone has only a few counts. V is TRBV29-1 and J is TRBJ2-7; the D gene is possibly TRBD1 (6 bases). Trimming left V 4 bases short and J 7 bases short, with 17 bases between. Germline lookup yields CDR1 SQVTM and CDR2 ANQGSEA. The CDR3 runs to 13 residues. Written as DNA, the CDR3 is TGCAGCGTTGCCAAACAGGGCTTGGAGGAGCAGTACTTC. Its protein is CSVAKQGLEEQYF.

About this clone itself: This sequence may be a read error, since a much larger clone differs from it by one base. Other DNA sequences in this specimen translate into the identical CDR3. The CDR3 loop is CASSLTFYEQYF. CDR3 nucleotide sequence: TGTGCCAGCAGTTTGACCTTCTACGAACAGTACTTC. The chain employs TRBV28 and TRBJ2-7; D uncertain. This CDR3 is built from 12 residues. Germline V CDR1 and CDR2: MDHEN, SYDVKM.

This clone has just one count. Other DNA sequences in the same sample also yield this CDR3. The V gene is TRBV7-2, the J gene TRBJ2-7, with TRBD1 matching over 8 bases. This CDR3 has 15 amino acids. Germline lookup yields CDR1 SGHTA and CDR2 FQGNSA. V lost 1 base and J lost 0; bases outside the gene matches: 2. The CDR3 sequence is CASSLVGTGSYEQYF. The CDR3 DNA sequence: TGTGCCAGCAGCTTAGTCGGGACAGGCTCCTACGAGCAGTACTTC.

The V and J genes are TRBV7-2 and TRBJ2-7, with D perhaps TRBD2 (6 bases). In germline, CDR1 is SGHTA, CDR2 FQGNSA. The CDR3 runs 13 residues. V was cut by 7 bases and J by 1 base, with 11 bases left in between. For the CDR3, the DNA is TGTGCCAGCACCCGTGGGGGGTCCTACGAGCAGTACTTC. Translating gives CASTRGGSYEQYF. Based on the CDR3 plus reference TRBV7-2 and TRBJ2-7, the full variable domain is GAGVSQSPSNKVTEKGKDVELRCDPISGHTALYWYRQSLGQGLEFLIYFQGNSAPDKSGLPSDRFSAERTGGSVSTLTIQRTQQEDSAVYLCASTRGGSYEQYFGPGTRLTVT.

Comment on this clone: Other DNA sequences in this sample translate to the same CDR3. The chain is built from TRBV10-3 and TRBJ1-1; D is uncertain. CDR1 and CDR2 from the germline V gene are ENHRY and SYGVKD. V lost 2 bases to trimming and J lost 0 bases, with 7 bases between them. This CDR3 has 14 residues. In DNA, the CDR3 is TGTGCCATCAGTGAGATATCGTTGAACACTGAAGCTTTCTTT. This encodes CAISEISLNTEAFF.

The chain has TRBV4-1 and TRBJ2-3, with a weak D call TRBD1 (5 bases). The CDR3 is made up of 17 amino acids. CDR1 and CDR2 (germline): MGHRA, YSYEKL. Trimming pared 0 bases from V and 0 bases from J, leaving 13 bases between. The CDR3 nucleotides read TGCGCCAGCAGCCAAGATAATAGGGGCACTAGCACAGATACGCAGTATTTT. It yields the protein CASSQDNRGTSTDTQYF.

The J gene is TRBJ1-2, the V gene TRBV6-1; D gene unclear. Trimming cost V 10 bases and J 3 bases, with 21 bases left between them. Germline V gives CDR1 MNHNS, CDR2 SASEGT. The CDR3 totals 15 residues. CDR3 loop: CAIDGMRRTYYGYTF. CDR3 nucleotide sequence: TGTGCCATCGATGGAATGCGAAGGACTTACTATGGCTACACCTTC.

For this clone: Other DNA sequences in this sample translate to the same CDR3. CDR3 protein: CASSEGGNTIYF. CDR3 DNA: TGTGCCAGCAGTGAGGGGGGAAACACCATATATTTT. V and J are TRBV6-1 and TRBJ1-3; D is uncertain. Germline V gene sequence: CDR1 MNHNS, CDR2 SASEGT. The CDR3 spans 12 residues. Trimming left V 3 bases short and J 4 bases short, with 4 bases between.

In its sample, this clone was seen many times. The rearrangement uses TRBV30 and TRBJ2-3; D uncertain. CDR1 and CDR2 from the germline V gene are GTSNPN and SVGIG (reference sequence). V shed 2 bases and J shed 2 bases, with 5 bases lying between them. This CDR3 spans 12 amino acids. CDR3 protein: CAWSKDTDTQYF. The CDR3 DNA reads TGTGCCTGGAGTAAGGACACAGATACGCAGTATTTT.

The DNA of the CDR3 is TGTGCCAGCAGCCCCTCACCTGGGACGATCGGGGGTGAGCAGTTCTTC. Translated, it gives CASSPSPGTIGGEQFF. The rearrangement uses TRBV28 and TRBJ2-1; D possibly corresponds to TRBD2 (6 bases). The ends were cut back, 6 bases at V and 9 bases at J, with 24 bases in the middle. From germline, CDR1 is MDHEN and CDR2 SYDVKM. CDR3 length equals 16 residues.

The chain recombines TRBV28 with TRBJ1-2, with 7 nucleotides matching TRBD1. V dropped 1 base and J dropped 7; count of bases not matched to a gene: 6. The germline V gene encodes CDR1 MDHEN and CDR2 SYDVKM. The CDR3 runs to 14 residues. The CDR3 DNA reads TGTGCCAGCAGTTTATTCCAGGGGGAGGTTGGCTACACCTTC. Protein sequence: CASSLFQGEVGYTF.

This chain connects TRBV2 to TRBJ2-7; D uncertain. V was clipped by 7 bases and J by 7 bases, with 14 bases between them. Germline CDR1 reads SNHLY; CDR2 reads FYNNEI. This CDR3 contains 12 residues. CDR3 sequence (DNA): TGTGCCAGCAAGTACTTGGGTGGAGAGCAGTACTTC. This encodes CASKYLGGEQYF. Filled out from reference TRBV2 and TRBJ2-7, the complete variable domain reads EPEVTQTPSHQVTQMGQEVILRCVPISNHLYFYWYRQILGQKVEFLVSFYNNEISEKSEIFDDQFSVERPDGSNFTLKIRSTKLEDSAMYFCASKYLGGEQYFGPGTRLTVT.

The V gene is TRBV18, the J gene TRBJ2-6, with TRBD1 as a possible D gene (6 bases). V was clipped by 8 bases and J by 4 bases, with 21 bases between them. The CDR3 length is 17 residues. Germline-derived CDR1 and CDR2 are KGHSH and LQKENI. The CDR3 is CASPKADRLSGANVLTF. The CDR3 DNA sequence: TGTGCCAGCCCCAAGGCTGACAGGCTCAGCGGGGCCAACGTCCTGACTTTC.

The chain couples TRBV10-1 to TRBJ2-3; 11 positions match TRBD2. The CDR3 contains 15 residues. With 7 bases clipped from V and 5 bases from J, the junction kept 8 bases outside the gene matches. Germline CDR1 is WNHNN and CDR2 is SYGVQD (reference sequence). The CDR3 DNA sequence: TGCGCCAGCACGGATAGCGGGGGGGCGGAAGATACGCAGTATTTT. Translating gives CASTDSGGAEDTQYF.

The J gene is TRBJ1-2, the V gene TRBV5-1, with a weak D call TRBD1 (6 bases). This CDR3 spans 15 amino acids. Per the germline V gene, CDR1 is SGHRS and CDR2 is YFSETQ. The V end was cut by 0 bases, the J end by 8 bases, with 17 bases between. The CDR3 nucleotides read TGCGCCAGCAGCTTGGCCGTTAGGGGGATCGGAGGCTACACCTTC. It encodes CASSLAVRGIGGYTF.

The chain recombines TRBV30 with TRBJ1-4; D call uncertain. The germline V gene encodes CDR1 GTSNPN and CDR2 SVGIG (reference sequence). V lost 0 bases, J lost 5 bases, and 19 bases lay in between. CDR3 size: 17 residues. CDR3 bases: TGTGCCTGGAGTGTCCTTGGGCAGACTCTCACAAATGAAAAACTGTTTTTT. Its translation is CAWSVLGQTLTNEKLFF.